Listed here is a single TCR beta chain. Its antigen is undetermined. The PCR was carried out with 60 Vbeta primers and 13 Jbeta primers. Measured with immunoSEQ multiplex PCR; TCRdb has only the in-frame clones, and not every one. The sample has about 75,000 clones, and its top ten clones hold 3% to 4%. The entry originates in a study of cytomegalovirus exposure and HLA in healthy donors. Study-wide results and caveats: V- and J-gene trimming in TCR beta was tied to a missense DCLRE1C variant by an analysis performed later. As a later analysis revealed, the rate of TCR association differed by HLA locus, with DRB1 most and HLA-C fewest. The study recorded over 150 TCR beta chains that were cytomegalovirus-associated. Reportedly, fewer N-insertions than the approximately 650-donor mean appeared in an Asian-associated ancestry cluster in a later analysis.

The length of the CDR3 is 15 residues. V lost 1 base, J lost 0 bases, and 7 bases lay in between. The germline V gene encodes CDR1 MGHRA and CDR2 YSYEKL. Sequenced sample: PBMCs. This receptor was identified in a young man in good health and CMV-seropositive. The rearrangement uses TRBV4-1 and TRBJ1-3, with no clear D. DNA for the CDR3: TGCGCCAGCAGCCAAGCCGGCGGCTCTGGAAACACCATATATTTT. Its translation is CASSQAGGSGNTIYF.